The rows below give T cell receptor beta chains drawn from one sample of a study of T-cell reconstitution after alpha-beta-depleted transplantation in children. TCRdb re-called the PCR reads with MiXCR, one entry per CDR3 protein. The sample gives almost 500,000 distinct CDR3 sequences, 10% to 13% of which show up once; around 2% is in the top ten. The sequenced sample was PBMCs, obtained before TCRalphabeta/CD19-depleted stem cell transplant. The receptors originated from a child aged 2-9 years with inherited bone marrow failure, due to receive a stem cell transplant. CDR3s include the opening cysteine and the closing phenylalanine or tryptophan. The D gene is left open where the match is weak. Only part of the rows carry a size: once, few, many, or a class if the clone is expanded.

cdr3_nt | cdr3_aa | d_call | j_call | clone_size | v_call
TGTGCCTGGATGGACAGATCCTACGAGCAGTACTTC | CAWMDRSYEQYF | . | TRBJ2-7 | . | TRBV30
TGTGCCAGCGGATTCTCCTACGAGCAGTACTTC | CASGFSYEQYF | . | TRBJ2-7 | many | TRBV6-5
TGTGCCAAGGGGGGACTAAACTACAATGAGCAGTTCTTC | CAKGGLNYNEQFF | . | TRBJ2-1 | many | TRBV30
TGTGCCAGCAGTTTAAGGGAAAAGAGCTCCTACGAGCAGTACTTC | CASSLREKSSYEQYF | . | TRBJ2-7 | few | TRBV12-3/TRBV12-4
TGTGCCAGCACCCTAGCCCTCCTGACCGCTAACTATGGCTACACCTTC | CASTLALLTANYGYTF | . | TRBJ1-2 | . | TRBV6-2/TRBV6-3
TGTGCCACCAGCAGACAACGGACCCAAGAGACCCAGTACTTC | CATSRQRTQETQYF | . | TRBJ2-5 | . | TRBV15
TGCAGTGCTTATCCGGGACTAGTCTTAGATGAGCAGTTCTTC | CSAYPGLVLDEQFF | TRBD2 | TRBJ2-1 | many | TRBV20-1
TGTACCAGCAGTGTATGGGACACAACCCGCTTATTTCGCAATCAGCCCCAGCATTTT | CTSSVWDTTRLFRNQPQHF | . | TRBJ1-5 | . | TRBV2
TGTGCCAGTCAGGGAGGGCTGGGGAATGAGCAGTTCTTC | CASQGGLGNEQFF | TRBD2 | TRBJ2-1 | many | TRBV7-9
TGTGCCAGCAGCTTGCGGAGAAGGGCCTCAAACACTGAAGCTTTCTTT | CASSLRRRASNTEAFF | . | TRBJ1-1 | few | TRBV7-4
TGTGCCAGCAGCGCCTTACAGGGGGCTCAATACGAGCAGTACTTC | CASSALQGAQYEQYF | TRBD1 | TRBJ2-7 | . | TRBV7-9
TGCGCCAGCAGCTTGCCCGGGAAAGCCTACGAGCAGTACTTC | CASSLPGKAYEQYF | . | TRBJ2-7 | many | TRBV5-1
TGTGCCAGCAGTTTTAGCGGACCCCAGGAGACCCAGTACTTC | CASSFSGPQETQYF | . | TRBJ2-5 | many | TRBV12-3/TRBV12-4
TGCGCCAGCAGCTGGGGGACCCCTGGGGACGAGCAGTACTTC | CASSWGTPGDEQYF | . | TRBJ2-7 | many | TRBV5-1
TGTGCCAGCAGTGATGGCCGTTTCCCGTACAATGAGCAGTTCTTC | CASSDGRFPYNEQFF | . | TRBJ2-1 | many | TRBV25-1
TGTGCCAGCAGTGAATACTCGCCCTCCTACAATGAGCAGTTCTTC | CASSEYSPSYNEQFF | . | TRBJ2-1 | many | TRBV25-1
TGCGCCAGCAGCTTGGTCCAGGCGGGCTCCTACGAGCAGTACTTC | CASSLVQAGSYEQYF | . | TRBJ2-7 | many | TRBV5-1
TGCGCCAGCAGCCAAGAGGTGGGGGAAGCTTTCTTT | CASSQEVGEAFF | . | TRBJ1-1 | many | TRBV4-3
TGCGCCAGCAGCCAAAACTCTGAGCAGTACTTC | CASSQNSEQYF | . | TRBJ2-7 | many | TRBV5-1
TGTGCCAGCAGCTTTGCCAGGTCTGAATACGAGCAGTACTTC | CASSFARSEYEQYF | . | TRBJ2-7 | many | TRBV7-9
TGCAGTGCTAGGACAAGGACTTCTATGGAAGGCTACACCTTC | CSARTRTSMEGYTF | . | TRBJ1-2 | many | TRBV20-1
TGTGCCAGCAGCCAATTTAACACCGGGGAGCTGTTTTTT | CASSQFNTGELFF | . | TRBJ2-2 | many | TRBV14
TGTGCCACCAGCAGAGTACTGGCGGCCTCTTACAATGAGCAGTTCTTC | CATSRVLAASYNEQFF | . | TRBJ2-1 | many | TRBV15